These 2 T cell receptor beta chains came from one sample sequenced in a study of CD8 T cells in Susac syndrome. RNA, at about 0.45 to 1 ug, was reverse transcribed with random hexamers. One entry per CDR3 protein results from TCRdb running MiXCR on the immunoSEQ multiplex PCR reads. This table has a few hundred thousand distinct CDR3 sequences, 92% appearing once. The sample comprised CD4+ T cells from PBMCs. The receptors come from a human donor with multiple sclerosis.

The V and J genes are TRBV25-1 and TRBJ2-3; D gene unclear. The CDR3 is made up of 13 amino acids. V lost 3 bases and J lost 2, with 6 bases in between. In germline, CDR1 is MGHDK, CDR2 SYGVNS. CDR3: CASSDPYTDTQYF. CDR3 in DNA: TGTGCCAGCAGTGACCCCTACACAGATACGCAGTATTTT.

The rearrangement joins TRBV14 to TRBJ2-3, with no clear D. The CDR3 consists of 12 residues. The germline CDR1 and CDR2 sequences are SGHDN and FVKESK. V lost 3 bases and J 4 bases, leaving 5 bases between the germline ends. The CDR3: CASSHVPDTQYF. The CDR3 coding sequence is TGTGCCAGCAGCCATGTCCCAGATACGCAGTATTTT.